This entry is about one TCR beta chain. These data are taken from a study of blood T cell repertoires in COVID-19. The repertoire was sequenced with immunoSEQ multiplex PCR; TCRdb's copy has only in-frame clones and lacks some. Of a few hundred thousand clones listed, around 85% are singletons. Germline CDR1 is SGHTA and CDR2 is FQGNSA. Trimming cost V 1 base and J 2 bases; bases outside gene matches: 6. The CDR3 contains 16 residues. The source is a woman in her 30s who had recovered from COVID-19. The chain is built from TRBV7-2 and TRBJ2-7; 9 bases map to TRBD2. What was sequenced was peripheral blood. The CDR3 protein is CASSLGRLAGTYEQYF. Here the CDR3 DNA reads TGTGCCAGCAGCTTAGGTCGGCTAGCGGGAACCTACGAGCAGTACTTC.